Here is one T cell receptor beta chain with its context. Its antigen is currently unknown. The data are from a study of cytomegalovirus exposure and HLA in healthy donors. Study background: Some 85 million unique TCRs from HLA-typed donors were held in an early data release.

Study findings and constraints: Among CMV-associated TCR beta chains, most appeared HLA-restricted in a later analysis. In an earlier analysis, in around 590 donors, most V segments appeared productive either ~87% or ~30% of the time.

CDR1 and CDR2 from the germline V gene are SNHLY and FYNNEI. Germline trimming cut 7 bases from V and 6 bases from J; bases unmatched to any gene: 6. This CDR3 is 13 amino acids long. The PCR used 60 Vbeta and 13 Jbeta primers. Here immunoSEQ multiplex PCR was the method, and the copy in TCRdb shows in-frame clones only, minus some. Among 150,000 to 200,000 clones listed, around 78% were seen once. The specimen sequenced was PBMCs. The sequence was obtained from a woman aged 35 to 49 in good health and CMV-seropositive. This chain links TRBV2 with TRBJ1-2, with 9 bases matching TRBD1. This CDR3 is CASMDRGRDGYTF. As DNA, the CDR3 is TGTGCCAGCATGGACAGGGGAAGAGATGGCTACACCTTC.